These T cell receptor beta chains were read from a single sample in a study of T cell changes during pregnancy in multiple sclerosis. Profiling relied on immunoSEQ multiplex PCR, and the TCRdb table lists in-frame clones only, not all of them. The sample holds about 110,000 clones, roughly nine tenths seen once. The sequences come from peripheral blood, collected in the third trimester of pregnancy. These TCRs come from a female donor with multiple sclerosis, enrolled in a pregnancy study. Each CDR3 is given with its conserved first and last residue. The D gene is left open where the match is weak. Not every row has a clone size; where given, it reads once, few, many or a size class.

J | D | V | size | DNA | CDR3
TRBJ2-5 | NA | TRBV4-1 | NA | TGCGCCAGCAGCCAAGAAAGAGTCGGGCTCGGGGGAGAGACCCAGTACTTC | CASSQERVGLGGETQYF
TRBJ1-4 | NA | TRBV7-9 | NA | TGTGCCAGCAGCCCACACGAATGGAGGGCAACTAATGAAAAACTGTTTTTT | CASSPHEWRATNEKLFF
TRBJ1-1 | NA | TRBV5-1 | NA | TGCGCCAGCAGCTTGGAAGAGGGTTGGAGCACTGAAGCTTTCTTT | CASSLEEGWSTEAFF
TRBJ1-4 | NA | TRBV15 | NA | TGTGCCACCAGCAGGGGCCTTGGAGGGGAGGGCGAAAAACTGTTTTTT | CATSRGLGGEGEKLFF
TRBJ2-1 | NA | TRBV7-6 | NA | TGTGCCAGCAGCTTACAGGCTACTGAGCAGTTCTTC | CASSLQATEQFF
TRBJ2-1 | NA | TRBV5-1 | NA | TGCGCCAGCAGCTCCCCCTATGGGGGGAGCTCCTACAATGAGCAGTTCTTC | CASSSPYGGSSYNEQFF
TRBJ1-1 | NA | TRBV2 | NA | TGTGCCAGCACCTTCGACTCCCCCAAGGCTTTCTTT | CASTFDSPKAFF
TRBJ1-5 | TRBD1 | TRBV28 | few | TGTGCCAGCAGTCCCCCTCCAACGTCGGGACAGGGCGGCAATCAGCCCCAGCATTTT | CASSPPPTSGQGGNQPQHF
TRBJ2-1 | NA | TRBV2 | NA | TGTGCCACACAGGGGAGGTCCGGTCGGGGCAATGAGCAGTTCTTC | CATQGRSGRGNEQFF
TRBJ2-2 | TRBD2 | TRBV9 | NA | TGTGCCAGCAGCGTAAGCGGGGGCGGGTCCGGGGAGCTGTTTTTT | CASSVSGGGSGELFF
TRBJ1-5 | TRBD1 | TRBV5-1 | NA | TGCGCCAGCAGCGTCAGGGGGAGCAATCAGCCCCAGCATTTT | CASSVRGSNQPQHF
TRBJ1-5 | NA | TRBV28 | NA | TGTGCCAGCAGTTTATCCGGGGGGGACGGGAATCAGCCCCAGCATTTT | CASSLSGGDGNQPQHF
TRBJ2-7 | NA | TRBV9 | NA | TGTGCCAGCAGCGTAGCCCCCTCGGTCTACGAGCAGTACTTC | CASSVAPSVYEQYF
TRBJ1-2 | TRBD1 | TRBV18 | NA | TGTGCCAGCTCGCCCCGTCCCGGGACAGGGCTGGGCTATGGCTACACCTTC | CASSPRPGTGLGYGYTF
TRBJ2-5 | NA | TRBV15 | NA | TGTGCCACCAGCAGAGTCGCGCGGCAAGAGACCCAGTACTTC | CATSRVARQETQYF
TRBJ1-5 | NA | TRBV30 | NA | TGTGCCTTCAGACAAAATAGCAATCAGCCCCAGCATTTT | CAFRQNSNQPQHF
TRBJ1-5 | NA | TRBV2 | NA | TGTGCCAGCAGGAAAGACCTGGGGGGTGAGGGGCCCCAGCATTTT | CASRKDLGGEGPQHF
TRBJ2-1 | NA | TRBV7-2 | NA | TGTGCCAGCAGCTTAGCGTCGGACAGCTACAATGAGCAGTTCTTC | CASSLASDSYNEQFF
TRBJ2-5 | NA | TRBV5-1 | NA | TGCGCCAGCAGATTTCTTACAGGGAGCCCTGGGGACCAGTACTTC | CASRFLTGSPGDQYF
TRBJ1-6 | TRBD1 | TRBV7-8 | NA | TGTGCCAGCACAGAGGACAGGGGTAGCTCACCCCTCCACTTT | CASTEDRGSSPLHF
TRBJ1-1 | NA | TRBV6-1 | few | TGTGCCAGCAGTGAAATCGTCCCCGGGGGTATGAGTACTGAAGCTTTCTTT | CASSEIVPGGMSTEAFF
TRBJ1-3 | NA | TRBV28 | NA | TGTGCCAGCACCCCGACGGGACAACCCTCTGGAAACACCATATATTTT | CASTPTGQPSGNTIYF
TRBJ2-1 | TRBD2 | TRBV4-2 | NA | TGTGCCAGCAGCCAAGGGCGGGGGGAGAACAATGAGCAGTTCTTC | CASSQGRGENNEQFF
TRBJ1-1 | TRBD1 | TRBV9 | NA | TGTGCCAGCAGCGTATTTGGACAGGGGGACACTGAAGCTTTCTTT | CASSVFGQGDTEAFF
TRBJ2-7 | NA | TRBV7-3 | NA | TGTGCCAGCAGCTTGGCCGGGGGTACCTACGAGCAGTACTTC | CASSLAGGTYEQYF
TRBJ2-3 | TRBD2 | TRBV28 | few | TGTGCCAGCAGTTTGGGTCTAGCGGGGGGAACTAGCACAGATACGCAGTATTTT | CASSLGLAGGTSTDTQYF
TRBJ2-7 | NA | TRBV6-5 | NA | TGTGCCAGCAGCAGCCTGGACAGACCCTACGAGCAGTACTTC | CASSSLDRPYEQYF
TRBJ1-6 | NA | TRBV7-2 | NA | TGTGCCAGCAGCTTAGCGCAGGGGACCGGCTTTAATTCACCCCTCCACTTT | CASSLAQGTGFNSPLHF
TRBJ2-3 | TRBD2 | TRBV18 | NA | TGTGCCAGCTCACCGGGGACTAGCGGAACAGATACGCAGTATTTT | CASSPGTSGTDTQYF
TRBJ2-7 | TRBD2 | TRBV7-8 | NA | TGTGCCAGCAGCTTAGTTAGCGGGGGGGCCTCATCCTACGAGCAGTACTTC | CASSLVSGGASSYEQYF
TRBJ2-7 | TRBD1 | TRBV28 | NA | TGTGCCAGCAGCCCACCCAAACAGGGGGCTATCCCCTACGAGCAGTACTTC | CASSPPKQGAIPYEQYF
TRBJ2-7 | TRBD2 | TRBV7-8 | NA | TGTGCCAGCAGCAAGCAACGGTGGGCTAGCGGGGGGCCGGAATACGAGCAGTACTTC | CASSKQRWASGGPEYEQYF
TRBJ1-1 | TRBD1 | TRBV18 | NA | TGTGCCAGCTCACCTAAGCCGACAGGGACCCCCTGGGGGAACACTGAAGCTTTCTTT | CASSPKPTGTPWGNTEAFF
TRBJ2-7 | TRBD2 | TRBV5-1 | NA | TGCGCCAGCAGTACGAGCGGGGGATCCTACGAGCAGTACTTC | CASSTSGGSYEQYF
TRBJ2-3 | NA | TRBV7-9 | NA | TGTGCCTGCGATAGCACAGATACGCAGTATTTT | CACDSTDTQYF
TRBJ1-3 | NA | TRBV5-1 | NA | TGCGCCAGCAGCTTAGGCGGAGGGGAAAACACCATATATTTT | CASSLGGGENTIYF
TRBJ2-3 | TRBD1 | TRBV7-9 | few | TGTGCCAGCAGCTCGGACAGGGGATATAGCACAGATACGCAGTATTTT | CASSSDRGYSTDTQYF
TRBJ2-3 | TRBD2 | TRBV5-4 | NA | TGTGCCAGCAGCTTGGGAGGGCTAGCGGGGGCAGATACGCAGTATTTT | CASSLGGLAGADTQYF
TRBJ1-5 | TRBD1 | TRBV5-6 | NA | TGTGCCAGCAGCTTAGGGGCAGGGGGTCAGCCCCAGCATTTT | CASSLGAGGQPQHF
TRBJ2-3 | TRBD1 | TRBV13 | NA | TGTGCCAGCAGCTCGAAACAAGCTACAGGGGGCTTTAGCACAGATACGCAGTATTTT | CASSSKQATGGFSTDTQYF
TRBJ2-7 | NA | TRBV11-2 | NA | TGTGCCAGCAGCTTAGATCGGGGGACTGCCGAGCAGTACTTC | CASSLDRGTAEQYF
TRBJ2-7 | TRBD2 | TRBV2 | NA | TGTGCCAGCAGTGCCCGTAGCGGGGTGTACTACGAGCAGTACTTC | CASSARSGVYYEQYF